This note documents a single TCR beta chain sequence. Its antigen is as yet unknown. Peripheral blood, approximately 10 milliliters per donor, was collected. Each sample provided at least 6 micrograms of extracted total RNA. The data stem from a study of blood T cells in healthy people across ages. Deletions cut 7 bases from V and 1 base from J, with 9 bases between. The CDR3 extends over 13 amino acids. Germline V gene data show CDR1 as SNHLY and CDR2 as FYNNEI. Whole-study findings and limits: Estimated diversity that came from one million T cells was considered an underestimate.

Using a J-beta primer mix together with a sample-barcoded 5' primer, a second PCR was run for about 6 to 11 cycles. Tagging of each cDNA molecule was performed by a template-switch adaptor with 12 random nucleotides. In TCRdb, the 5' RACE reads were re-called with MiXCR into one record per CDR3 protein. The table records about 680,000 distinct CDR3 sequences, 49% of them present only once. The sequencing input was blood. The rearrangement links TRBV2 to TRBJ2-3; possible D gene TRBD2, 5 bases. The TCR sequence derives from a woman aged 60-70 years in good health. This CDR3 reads CASKEDRTDTQYF. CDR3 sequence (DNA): TGTGCCAGCAAGGAGGATCGCACAGATACGCAGTATTTT. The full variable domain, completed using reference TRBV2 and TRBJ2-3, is EPEVTQTPSHQVTQMGQEVILRCVPISNHLYFYWYRQILGQKVEFLVSFYNNEISEKSEIFDDQFSVERPDGSNFTLKIRSTKLEDSAMYFCASKEDRTDTQYFGPGTRLTVL.